Listed below are T cell receptor beta chains from one sample, sequenced in a study of T cells in Graves' hyperthyroidism and ophthalmopathy. Via MiXCR, TCRdb re-called the multiplex PCR reads, giving one row per CDR3 protein. The repertoire holds around 190,000 distinct CDR3 sequences, with 15% to 20% as singletons. The specimen sequenced was blood. These receptors were obtained from a woman in her forties or fifties with Graves' hyperthyroidism. The CDR3 runs from the conserved cysteine through the conserved F or W. Each record gives: CDR3 DNA, CDR3 protein, V gene, clone size, CDR3 length, D gene, J gene. A D gene is named only where the DNA matches it firmly. Size tells how often a clone was seen (once, few, many) or the class of an expanded clone, and some rows leave it out.

cdr3_nt: TGTGCCAGCATCAACTCCGCAAGGGACATTCAGTACTTC
cdr3_aa: CASINSARDIQYF
v_call: TRBV28
clone_size: many
cdr3_length: 13
d_call: .
j_call: TRBJ2-4

cdr3_nt: TGTGCCAGCAGCGTGGGGCCAGCAAACGAGCAGTACTTC
cdr3_aa: CASSVGPANEQYF
v_call: TRBV9
clone_size: many
cdr3_length: 13
d_call: .
j_call: TRBJ2-7

cdr3_nt: TGTGCCAGCAGGCGAACAGGGGTTGGAGATGAAAAACTGTTTTTT
cdr3_aa: CASRRTGVGDEKLFF
v_call: TRBV3-1
clone_size: many
cdr3_length: 15
d_call: TRBD1
j_call: TRBJ1-4

cdr3_nt: TGTGCCAGCAGCTTGGAGCTGGGACAGGTGGTTAACACCGGGGAGCTGTTTTTT
cdr3_aa: CASSLELGQVVNTGELFF
v_call: TRBV5-6
clone_size: .
cdr3_length: 18
d_call: TRBD1
j_call: TRBJ2-2

cdr3_nt: TGTGCCAGCAGTTCCTTCTCCGGCTCTGGGGCCAACGTCCTGACTTTC
cdr3_aa: CASSSFSGSGANVLTF
v_call: TRBV12-3/TRBV12-4
clone_size: many
cdr3_length: 16
d_call: .
j_call: TRBJ2-6

cdr3_nt: TGCGCCAGCAGCTTGGGAACAGGGGGGCAGTCACCCCTCCACTTT
cdr3_aa: CASSLGTGGQSPLHF
v_call: TRBV5-1
clone_size: .
cdr3_length: 15
d_call: TRBD1
j_call: TRBJ1-6

cdr3_nt: TGCAGCGGAAAGGGACAGGGGGAGCAGTACTTC
cdr3_aa: CSGKGQGEQYF
v_call: TRBV29-1
clone_size: many
cdr3_length: 11
d_call: TRBD1
j_call: TRBJ2-7

cdr3_nt: TGTGCCAGCAAGGGACAGGGTACAGATACGCAGTATTTT
cdr3_aa: CASKGQGTDTQYF
v_call: TRBV6-1
clone_size: many
cdr3_length: 13
d_call: TRBD1
j_call: TRBJ2-3

cdr3_nt: TGTGCCAGCAGAATGGGACAGATTAGCTCCTACGAGCAGTACTTC
cdr3_aa: CASRMGQISSYEQYF
v_call: TRBV6-1
clone_size: many
cdr3_length: 15
d_call: TRBD1
j_call: TRBJ2-7

cdr3_nt: TGTGCCAGCAGTTCCCGAAAGCCCGGGAGGAATGAGCAGTTCTTC
cdr3_aa: CASSSRKPGRNEQFF
v_call: TRBV28
clone_size: .
cdr3_length: 15
d_call: TRBD2
j_call: TRBJ2-1

cdr3_nt: TGTGCTAGTGGAACAGATAGCAATCAGCCCCAGCATTTT
cdr3_aa: CASGTDSNQPQHF
v_call: TRBV12-5
clone_size: many
cdr3_length: 13
d_call: .
j_call: TRBJ1-5

cdr3_nt: TGCAGTGCGGAAGACTCCCCGCGAGGGGTTACGCAGTATTTT
cdr3_aa: CSAEDSPRGVTQYF
v_call: TRBV20-1
clone_size: many
cdr3_length: 14
d_call: .
j_call: TRBJ2-3

cdr3_nt: TGTGCCAGCAGCCTATCAGGGCAGACCTACGAGCAGTACTTC
cdr3_aa: CASSLSGQTYEQYF
v_call: TRBV7-2
clone_size: .
cdr3_length: 14
d_call: .
j_call: TRBJ2-7

cdr3_nt: TGCAGTGCTAGGTCGGTTTTCCGCACAGATACGCAGTATTTT
cdr3_aa: CSARSVFRTDTQYF
v_call: TRBV20-1
clone_size: .
cdr3_length: 14
d_call: .
j_call: TRBJ2-3

cdr3_nt: TGTGCCAGCAGTCTACTCAACGATTATCAAGAGACCCAGTACTTC
cdr3_aa: CASSLLNDYQETQYF
v_call: TRBV6-2/TRBV6-3
clone_size: few
cdr3_length: 15
d_call: .
j_call: TRBJ2-5

cdr3_nt: TGTGCCAGCCGGTCAGATGCGCGGTGCATCACTGAAGCTTTCTTT
cdr3_aa: CASRSDARCITEAFF
v_call: TRBV6-8
clone_size: .
cdr3_length: 15
d_call: .
j_call: TRBJ1-1

cdr3_nt: TGTGCCAGCAGCCCTCGAGGGACAGGGGGATGGGATGAGCAGTTCTTC
cdr3_aa: CASSPRGTGGWDEQFF
v_call: TRBV12-3/TRBV12-4
clone_size: medium-sized
cdr3_length: 16
d_call: TRBD1
j_call: TRBJ2-1

cdr3_nt: TGTGCCAGTAGTTCTCCGAATGCGTTCAACTATGGCTACACCTTC
cdr3_aa: CASSSPNAFNYGYTF
v_call: TRBV19
clone_size: many
cdr3_length: 15
d_call: .
j_call: TRBJ1-2

cdr3_nt: TGTGCCACCAGTCAGACAGGGGACGGGCAGCCCCAGCATTTT
cdr3_aa: CATSQTGDGQPQHF
v_call: TRBV24-1
clone_size: many
cdr3_length: 14
d_call: TRBD1
j_call: TRBJ1-5

cdr3_nt: TGTGCCAGCAGACGACAGGGACCGTATGGCTACACCTTC
cdr3_aa: CASRRQGPYGYTF
v_call: TRBV7-9
clone_size: few
cdr3_length: 13
d_call: TRBD1
j_call: TRBJ1-2

cdr3_nt: TGTGCCATCAGTGAGTCAGGGCAGAAAGTGTACAATGAGCAGTTCTTC
cdr3_aa: CAISESGQKVYNEQFF
v_call: TRBV10-3
clone_size: many
cdr3_length: 16
d_call: .
j_call: TRBJ2-1

cdr3_nt: TGTGCCAGCAGCCTAGTGGGACAGGGAGGCGAGACCCAGTACTTC
cdr3_aa: CASSLVGQGGETQYF
v_call: TRBV5-5
clone_size: few
cdr3_length: 15
d_call: TRBD1
j_call: TRBJ2-5

cdr3_nt: TGTGCCAGCAGCCAGAGGGGGGTAGGTAATTCACCCCTCCACTTT
cdr3_aa: CASSQRGVGNSPLHF
v_call: TRBV14
clone_size: many
cdr3_length: 15
d_call: .
j_call: TRBJ1-6

cdr3_nt: TGTGCCAGTAGTCCCGAGGGGACAGGCGGCAATCAGCCCCAGCATTTT
cdr3_aa: CASSPEGTGGNQPQHF
v_call: TRBV19
clone_size: .
cdr3_length: 16
d_call: TRBD1
j_call: TRBJ1-5

cdr3_nt: TGTGCCAGCAGTTTAGTGCGGGGGGGCGGCTACACCTTC
cdr3_aa: CASSLVRGGGYTF
v_call: TRBV28
clone_size: many
cdr3_length: 13
d_call: .
j_call: TRBJ1-2

cdr3_nt: TGCGCCAGCAGCTTGGCCGGCGAACCCCAGAACACTGAAGCTTTCTTT
cdr3_aa: CASSLAGEPQNTEAFF
v_call: TRBV5-1
clone_size: many
cdr3_length: 16
d_call: .
j_call: TRBJ1-1

cdr3_nt: TGTGCCAGCAGCCATCCAGGACAGGGGGAGAGTGGCTACACCTTC
cdr3_aa: CASSHPGQGESGYTF
v_call: TRBV3-1
clone_size: many
cdr3_length: 15
d_call: TRBD1
j_call: TRBJ1-2

cdr3_nt: TGTGCCAGCAGCACCAATGGGGGGCAGCCCCAGCATTTT
cdr3_aa: CASSTNGGQPQHF
v_call: TRBV9
clone_size: many
cdr3_length: 13
d_call: .
j_call: TRBJ1-5

cdr3_nt: TGTGCCAGTAGACTACAGGGGCTCACTGAAGCTTTCTTT
cdr3_aa: CASRLQGLTEAFF
v_call: TRBV19
clone_size: many
cdr3_length: 13
d_call: TRBD1
j_call: TRBJ1-1

cdr3_nt: TGTGCCAGCAGTGAACGCGGTCGGTATGGCTACACCTTC
cdr3_aa: CASSERGRYGYTF
v_call: TRBV2
clone_size: many
cdr3_length: 13
d_call: .
j_call: TRBJ1-2

cdr3_nt: TGTGCCAGCAGTTTATGGACAGCCCCGAAGCCCAGCACAGATACGCAGTATTTT
cdr3_aa: CASSLWTAPKPSTDTQYF
v_call: TRBV27
clone_size: once
cdr3_length: 18
d_call: .
j_call: TRBJ2-3

cdr3_nt: TGTGCCAGCAGACCTACAGGGGGCCGAAACATTCAGTACTTC
cdr3_aa: CASRPTGGRNIQYF
v_call: TRBV12-3/TRBV12-4
clone_size: many
cdr3_length: 14
d_call: TRBD1
j_call: TRBJ2-4

cdr3_nt: TGCAGTGCTAGGGGGACAGTGGAGACCCAGTACTTC
cdr3_aa: CSARGTVETQYF
v_call: TRBV20-1
clone_size: .
cdr3_length: 12
d_call: TRBD1
j_call: TRBJ2-5

cdr3_nt: TGTGCCAGCATCTCGTCCGGGACCCCGGAAGGCTACACCTTC
cdr3_aa: CASISSGTPEGYTF
v_call: TRBV7-9
clone_size: many
cdr3_length: 14
d_call: .
j_call: TRBJ1-2

cdr3_nt: TGTGCCAGCAGTTTAAGTTTCCTAGCGGAGGACACAGATACGCAGTATTTT
cdr3_aa: CASSLSFLAEDTDTQYF
v_call: TRBV27
clone_size: many
cdr3_length: 17
d_call: TRBD2
j_call: TRBJ2-3

cdr3_nt: TGTGCCAGCAGTTTTTTGGTCCTAGCGGCCACAGATACGCAGTATTTT
cdr3_aa: CASSFLVLAATDTQYF
v_call: TRBV12-3/TRBV12-4
clone_size: many
cdr3_length: 16
d_call: TRBD2
j_call: TRBJ2-3

cdr3_nt: TGTGCCAGCAGTCTGTACAGGGGAACTAATGAAAAACTGTTTTTT
cdr3_aa: CASSLYRGTNEKLFF
v_call: TRBV6-5
clone_size: few
cdr3_length: 15
d_call: TRBD1
j_call: TRBJ1-4

cdr3_nt: TGTGCCAGCAGTACCGAATTGAACACTGAAGCTTTCTTT
cdr3_aa: CASSTELNTEAFF
v_call: TRBV28
clone_size: many
cdr3_length: 13
d_call: .
j_call: TRBJ1-1

cdr3_nt: TGTGCCAGCAGCTTGGGCGGGGACCTAATGATCAATGAGCAGTTCTTC
cdr3_aa: CASSLGGDLMINEQFF
v_call: TRBV7-2
clone_size: many
cdr3_length: 16
d_call: .
j_call: TRBJ2-1

cdr3_nt: TGTGCCAGCAGTCAACGTACAGGACTAGGATCACCCCTCCACTTT
cdr3_aa: CASSQRTGLGSPLHF
v_call: TRBV12-3/TRBV12-4
clone_size: .
cdr3_length: 15
d_call: .
j_call: TRBJ1-6

cdr3_nt: TGCAGTGCTACAATGGGGACCTTACTTAGCAATCAGCCCCAGCATTTT
cdr3_aa: CSATMGTLLSNQPQHF
v_call: TRBV20-1
clone_size: .
cdr3_length: 16
d_call: .
j_call: TRBJ1-5

cdr3_nt: TGCAGTGCTAGAGAATCCTACCCGGGCTATGGCTACACCTTC
cdr3_aa: CSARESYPGYGYTF
v_call: TRBV20-1
clone_size: many
cdr3_length: 14
d_call: .
j_call: TRBJ1-2

cdr3_nt: TGTGCCAGTAGTATTACTGGGACGGCAGAGACCCAGTACTTC
cdr3_aa: CASSITGTAETQYF
v_call: TRBV19
clone_size: many
cdr3_length: 14
d_call: .
j_call: TRBJ2-5